Detailed here is one TCR beta chain. Its antigen is still unknown. It is unclear where the CDR3 begins or ends on the DNA, so no DNA is shown, and the CDR3 is as TCRdb lists it. Libraries of TCR beta came from iRepertoire HTBI primers plus Arm-PCR of CDR3 regions. TCRdb called the multiplex PCR reads again in MiXCR, with one record for every CDR3 protein. The table has approximately 300,000 distinct CDR3 sequences, 15% to 20% seen once. The sample is drawn from a study of regulatory T cells in long-lasting Graves disease. The sample's time point: newly diagnosed GD, antithyroid drugs for less than 3 months. PBMC RNA served as the TCR library source. The study, taken as a whole, reports: Persistent disease was associated with favored TRBV28 usage and with favored use of TRBJ1-2 and TRBJ2-5.

The CDR3 is 18 amino acids in total, end residues counted. Germline V gives CDR1 LNHDA, CDR2 SQIVND (reference sequence). The rearrangement links TRBV19 to TRBJ2-7; the listed D gene, TRBD1, was not tested against the DNA. The starting material was peripheral blood mononuclear cells (PBMCs), obtained at new diagnosis, from a patient treated with antithyroid drugs. This clonotype originated in a female donor with Graves disease. CDR3 sequence reads: CASSISGQGYLPGYEQYF.